The 16 T cell receptor beta chains given below trace back to one sample, sequenced in a study of regulatory T cells in long-lasting Graves disease. This sample's time point: newly diagnosed GD, antithyroid drugs for less than 3 months. Extracted PBMC RNA gave rise to the TCR library. Through Arm-PCR of CDR3 regions and iRepertoire HTBI primers, TCR beta libraries were built. TCRdb reanalysed the multiplex PCR reads using MiXCR and keeps one entry per CDR3 protein. The table lists over 350,000 distinct CDR3 sequences, approximately 14% of them singletons, with 17% in the top ten. These same records also appear under a second study, on T cells in Graves' hyperthyroidism and ophthalmopathy.

The sample here was peripheral blood mononuclear cells (PBMCs), taken at new diagnosis, from a patient treated with antithyroid drugs. The source is a woman between 50 and 59 years old with Graves disease.

This clonotype was seen a few times. This sequence joins TRBV5-5 and TRBJ1-2; D not resolved. V shed 0 bases and J shed 8 bases, with 14 bases lying between them. CDR3 size: 14 residues. In germline, CDR1 is SGHKS, CDR2 YYEKEE (reference sequence). The CDR3 loop is CASSLVYSYGGYTF. DNA for the CDR3: TGTGCCAGCAGCTTGGTTTATAGCTATGGCGGCTACACCTTC.

V and J are TRBV5-4 and TRBJ2-2, with 14 bases aligning to TRBD2. Per the germline V gene, CDR1 is SGHNT and CDR2 is YYREEE (reference sequence). V lost 5 bases, J lost 1 base, and 4 bases stayed unmatched. CDR3 length: 17 amino acids. CDR3 in amino acids: CASRGGLAGGNTGELFF. The CDR3 DNA reads as TGTGCCAGCAGGGGAGGACTAGCGGGGGGGAACACCGGGGAGCTGTTTTTT. The variable domain in full, completed from reference TRBV5-4 and TRBJ2-2, reads ETGVTQSPTHLIKTRGQQVTLRCSSQSGHNTVSWYQQALGQGPQFIFQYYREEENGRGNFPPRFSGLQFPNYSSELNVNALELDDSALYLCASRGGLAGGNTGELFFGEGSRLTVL.

In this sample, this clonotype turned up a few times. The chain joins TRBV5-1 to TRBJ1-4, with no clear D. This CDR3 comprises 14 residues. CDR1 is SGHRS and CDR2 is YFSETQ in the germline V gene. V lost 0 bases and J lost 6, with 9 bases in between. The CDR3 loop is CASSLGQRDEKLFF. DNA for the CDR3: TGCGCCAGCAGCTTGGGTCAGAGGGATGAAAAACTGTTTTTT.

This clonotype was picked up many times. The CDR3 is CASRLSGPGRPDTQYF. Written as DNA, the CDR3 is TGTGCCAGCAGACTTAGCGGTCCGGGCCGCCCAGATACGCAGTATTTT. The chain recombines TRBV2 with TRBJ2-3; tentatively, D is TRBD2 (6 bases). Per the germline V gene, CDR1 is SNHLY and CDR2 is FYNNEI. Trimming took 6 bases from V and 4 from J, leaving 20 bases between them. The CDR3 has 16 residues.

This clonotype was seen only a few times. The chain couples TRBV9 to TRBJ2-5; 12 bases align to TRBD2. The CDR3 totals 16 residues. With V trimmed by 0 bases and J by 2 bases, 2 bases remained unmatched. Germline-derived CDR1 and CDR2 are SGDLS and YYNGEE. This CDR3 reads CASSVGLAGEQETQYF. The DNA for the CDR3 is TGTGCCAGCAGCGTAGGACTAGCGGGAGAACAAGAGACCCAGTACTTC.

This chain uses TRBV20-1 with TRBJ2-7; weak D call: TRBD2 (6 bases). The CDR3 is 16 amino acids. Germline CDR1 and CDR2: DFQATT and SNEGSKA (reference sequence). The germline V and J ends were trimmed by 2 bases and 3 bases, with 20 bases remaining between them. Here the CDR3 reads CSARSSFGLPNYEQYF. The CDR3 coding sequence is TGCAGTGCTAGATCGAGTTTCGGACTACCTAACTACGAGCAGTACTTC.

This clonotype was observed a handful of times. This chain uses TRBV28 with TRBJ2-3; the D is unclear. Looked up from germline, CDR1 is MDHEN and CDR2 is SYDVKM. V lost 6 bases, J lost 7 bases, and 14 bases lay in between. The CDR3 totals 13 residues. CDR3 sequence (DNA): TGTGCCAGCAGCGGTCAGTCCTGGAATACGCAGTATTTT. Protein sequence: CASSGQSWNTQYF.

The sample holds many counts of this clonotype. V gene TRBV12-3 or TRBV12-4 combines with J gene TRBJ1-5; no definite D call. The CDR3 consists of 12 residues. V was clipped by 8 bases and J by 8 bases, with 13 bases between them. CDR3 nucleotide sequence: TGTGCCAGCGGTCGGGAGAGCAAGCCCCAGCATTTT. This codes for CASGRESKPQHF.

This clonotype has a count of ten or more. The chain has TRBV5-1 and TRBJ2-3; 8 nucleotides line up with TRBD2. Germline CDR1 reads SGHRS; CDR2 reads YFSETQ. The CDR3 loop spans 14 amino acids. The J segment lost 2 bases and the V segment lost 5 bases, leaving 4 bases of the junction unmatched. Here the CDR3 reads CASRLAGITDTQYF. The DNA for the CDR3 is TGCGCCAGCAGATTAGCGGGGATCACAGATACGCAGTATTTT.

This clonotype was picked up a small number of times. DNA for the CDR3: TGTGCCAGCGAAACCCGATGGAGGGCCGACAATGAGCAGTTCTTC. Translating gives CASETRWRADNEQFF. The rearrangement joins TRBV28 to TRBJ2-1; a possible D gene is TRBD2 (6 bases). Germline V gene lookup returns CDR1 MDHEN and CDR2 SYDVKM. Trimming pared 8 bases from V and 5 bases from J, leaving 19 bases between. The CDR3 length is 15 residues.

This rearrangement joins TRBV27 to TRBJ2-3, with TRBD1 identical over 10 bases. V trimming: 4 bases; J trimming: 5 bases; junction bases outside the gene matches: 0. CDR1 and CDR2 (germline): MNHEY, SMNVEV (reference sequence). CDR3 length equals 13 residues. In DNA, the CDR3 is TGTGCCAGCAGTTGGACAGGGGGAGATACGCAGTATTTT. It is translated as CASSWTGGDTQYF.

The sample holds many counts of this clonotype. The CDR3 reads CACTGGLGYGYTF. CDR3 sequence (DNA): TGTGCCTGCACAGGGGGCTTGGGCTATGGCTACACCTTC. The genes are TRBV30 and TRBJ1-2; the match to TRBD1 covers 9 bases. Germline trimming cut 6 bases from V and 4 bases from J; bases unmatched to any gene: 6. Germline-derived CDR1 and CDR2 are GTSNPN and SVGIG (reference sequence). There are 13 residues in the CDR3.

This clonotype has just a few counts. The gene calls are TRBV12-3 or TRBV12-4 and TRBJ2-2, with TRBD1 matching over 10 bases. This CDR3 spans 17 amino acids. V gave up 6 bases and J gave up 0 bases; unmatched junction bases: 7. Written as DNA, the CDR3 is TGTGCCAGCAGCCCCGCCGGGACAGGGGCGAACACCGGGGAGCTGTTTTTT. Encoded protein: CASSPAGTGANTGELFF.

The table lists this clonotype with many counts. The chain couples TRBV28 to TRBJ2-7, with a tentative D call TRBD2 (6 bases). In germline, CDR1 is MDHEN, CDR2 SYDVKM. The V end was cut by 4 bases, the J end by 2 bases, with 15 bases between. The CDR3 consists of 15 residues. This CDR3 is CASSSVAVETYEQYF. CDR3 nucleotides: TGTGCCAGCAGTTCGGTAGCGGTAGAGACCTACGAGCAGTACTTC.

This clonotype was seen repeatedly, ten times or more. The genes are TRBV5-1 and TRBJ1-2; D call uncertain. CDR3 length: 11 residues. V lost 0 bases, J lost 7 bases, and 4 bases lay in between. CDR1 and CDR2 (germline): SGHRS, YFSETQ. In nucleotides, the CDR3 is TGCGCCAGCAGCTTGGACGGTGGCTACACCTTC. Amino acid sequence: CASSLDGGYTF.

There are many counts of this clonotype. The V gene is TRBV19, the J gene TRBJ1-1, with 7 bases lining up with TRBD1. After removal of 6 bases from V and 1 base from J, the junction contained 5 bases not matched to a gene. Germline values: CDR1 LNHDA, CDR2 SQIVND (reference sequence). This CDR3 region has 14 residues. The CDR3 reads CASRQGNPNTEAFF. The DNA of the CDR3 is TGTGCCAGTAGACAGGGGAACCCGAACACTGAAGCTTTCTTT. Together with reference TRBV19 and TRBJ1-1, the CDR3 gives the full variable domain: DGGITQSPKYLFRKEGQNVTLSCEQNLNHDAMYWYRQDPGQGLRLIYYSQIVNDFQKGDIAEGYSVSREKKESFPLTVTSAQKNPTAFYLCASRQGNPNTEAFFGQGTRLTVV.